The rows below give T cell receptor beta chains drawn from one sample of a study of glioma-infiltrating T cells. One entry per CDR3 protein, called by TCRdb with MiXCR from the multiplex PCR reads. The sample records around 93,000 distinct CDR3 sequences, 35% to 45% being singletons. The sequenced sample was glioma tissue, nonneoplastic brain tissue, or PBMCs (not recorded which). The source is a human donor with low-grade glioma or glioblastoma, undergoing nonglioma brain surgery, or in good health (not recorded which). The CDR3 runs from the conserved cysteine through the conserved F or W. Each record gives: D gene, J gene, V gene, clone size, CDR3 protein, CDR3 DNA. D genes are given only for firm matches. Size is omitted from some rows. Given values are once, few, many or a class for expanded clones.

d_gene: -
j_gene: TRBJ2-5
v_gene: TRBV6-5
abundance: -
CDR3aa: CASRYLAGAIETQYF
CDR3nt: TGTGCCAGCAGGTACTTGGCAGGAGCGATAGAGACCCAGTACTTC

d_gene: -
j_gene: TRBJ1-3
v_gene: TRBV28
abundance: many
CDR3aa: CASNPSHTGNTIYF
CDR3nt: TGTGCCAGCAACCCCTCTCACACGGGAAACACCATATATTTT

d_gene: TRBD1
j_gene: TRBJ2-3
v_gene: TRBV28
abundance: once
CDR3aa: CVSSRRQGFTDTQYF
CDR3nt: TGTGTTAGCAGTCGAAGACAGGGATTCACAGATACGCAGTATTTT

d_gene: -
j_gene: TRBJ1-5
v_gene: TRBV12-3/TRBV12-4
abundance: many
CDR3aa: CASSPIVSNQPQHF
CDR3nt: TGTGCCAGCAGTCCGATTGTAAGCAATCAGCCCCAGCATTTT

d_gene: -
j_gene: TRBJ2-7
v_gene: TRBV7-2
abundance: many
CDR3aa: CASSSVEGGEQYF
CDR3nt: TGTGCCAGCAGCTCGGTAGAGGGCGGCGAGCAGTACTTC

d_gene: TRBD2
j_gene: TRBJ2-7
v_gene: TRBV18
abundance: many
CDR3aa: CASSWGLEYEQYF
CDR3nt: TGTGCCAGCTCATGGGGACTAGAATACGAGCAGTACTTC

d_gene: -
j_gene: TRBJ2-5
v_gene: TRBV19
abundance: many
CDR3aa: CASRLGQQETQYF
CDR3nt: TGTGCCAGTAGATTAGGCCAGCAAGAGACCCAGTACTTC

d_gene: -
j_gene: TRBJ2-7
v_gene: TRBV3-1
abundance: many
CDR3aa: CASSHGEREQYF
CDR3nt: TGTGCCAGCAGCCACGGCGAGCGCGAGCAGTACTTC

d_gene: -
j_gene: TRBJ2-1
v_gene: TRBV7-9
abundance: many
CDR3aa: CASSLRPGNSYNEQFF
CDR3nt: TGTGCCAGCAGCTTAAGACCAGGGAATTCCTACAATGAGCAGTTCTTC

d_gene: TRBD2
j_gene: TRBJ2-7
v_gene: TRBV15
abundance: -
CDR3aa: CATSRERPFSGGTSYEQYF
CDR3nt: TGTGCCACCAGCAGAGAGCGGCCTTTCAGCGGGGGGACGTCCTACGAGCAGTACTTC

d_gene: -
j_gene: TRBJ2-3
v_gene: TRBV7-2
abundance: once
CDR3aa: CASSYSRVLDTQYF
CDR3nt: TGTGCCAGCAGCTACTCCCGGGTGTTAGATACGCAGTACTTT

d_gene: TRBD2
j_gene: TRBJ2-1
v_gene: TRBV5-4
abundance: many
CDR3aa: CASSSLTSGHNNEQFF
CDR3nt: TGTGCCAGCAGCTCGTTGACTAGCGGCCACAACAATGAGCAGTTCTTC

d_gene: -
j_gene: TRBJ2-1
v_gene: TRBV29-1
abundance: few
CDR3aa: CSAYGWVHNEQFF
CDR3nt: TGCAGCGCTTACGGCTGGGTCCACAATGAGCAGTTCTTC

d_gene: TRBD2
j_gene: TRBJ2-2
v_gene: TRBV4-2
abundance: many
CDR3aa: CASSQKLAGQNTGELFF
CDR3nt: TGTGCCAGCAGCCAGAAACTAGCGGGACAAAACACCGGGGAGCTGTTTTTT

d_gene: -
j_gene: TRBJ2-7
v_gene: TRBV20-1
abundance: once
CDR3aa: CSARPTEGTDTQYF
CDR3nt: TGCAGTGCTAGACCAACTGAAGGCACAGATACGCAGTACTTC

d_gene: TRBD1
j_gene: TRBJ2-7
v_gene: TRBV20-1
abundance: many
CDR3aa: CSARPGQGQREQYF
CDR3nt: TGCAGTGCTAGGCCGGGACAGGGTCAAAGAGAGCAGTACTTC

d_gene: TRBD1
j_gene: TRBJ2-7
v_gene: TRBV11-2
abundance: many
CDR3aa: CASSKQTGWGTYEQYF
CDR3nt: TGTGCCAGCAGCAAACAGACAGGGTGGGGGACCTACGAGCAGTACTTC

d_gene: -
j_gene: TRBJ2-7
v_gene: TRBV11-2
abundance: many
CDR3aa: CASSSLARVGVYEQYF
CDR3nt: TGTGCCAGCAGCTCCTTAGCTCGGGTCGGGGTTTACGAGCAGTACTTC

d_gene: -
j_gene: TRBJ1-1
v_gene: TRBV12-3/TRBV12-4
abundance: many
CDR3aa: CASSSRPLRTEAFF
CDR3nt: TGTGCCAGCAGTTCAAGACCTTTGAGGACTGAAGCTTTCTTT

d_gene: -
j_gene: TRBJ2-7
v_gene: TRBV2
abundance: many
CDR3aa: CASSRENDYEQYF
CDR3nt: TGTGCCAGCAGCCGGGAGAACGACTACGAGCAGTACTTC

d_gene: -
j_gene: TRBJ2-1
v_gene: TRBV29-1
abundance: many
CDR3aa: CSVEDLGVYNEQFF
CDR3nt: TGCAGCGTTGAAGATCTAGGAGTATACAATGAGCAGTTCTTC

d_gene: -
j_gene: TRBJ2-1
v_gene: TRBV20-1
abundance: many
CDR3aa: CSALSETSYNEQFF
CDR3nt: TGCAGTGCTTTAAGCGAGACGTCCTACAATGAGCAGTTCTTC

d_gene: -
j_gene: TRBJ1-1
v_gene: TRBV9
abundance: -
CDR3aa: CASIAVDITEAFF
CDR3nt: TGTGCCAGCATCGCAGTGGACATCACTGAAGCTTTCTTT

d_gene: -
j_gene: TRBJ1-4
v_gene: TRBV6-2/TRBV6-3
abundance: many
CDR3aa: CASSYSYFPAGDSNEKLFF
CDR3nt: TGTGCCAGCAGTTACTCGTATTTTCCGGCAGGGGATTCTAATGAAAAACTGTTTTTT

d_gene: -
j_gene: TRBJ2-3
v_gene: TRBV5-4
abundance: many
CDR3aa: CASSLPTDTQYF
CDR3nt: TGTGCCAGCAGCTTACCCACAGATACGCAGTATTTT

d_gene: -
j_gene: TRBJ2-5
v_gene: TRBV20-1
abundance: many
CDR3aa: CSARGELTSQETQYF
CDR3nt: TGCAGTGCTAGAGGGGAACTCACCTCTCAAGAGACCCAGTACTTC

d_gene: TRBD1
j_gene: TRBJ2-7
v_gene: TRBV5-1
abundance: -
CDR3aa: CASGDRFYEQYF
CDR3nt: TGCGCCAGTGGGGACAGATTCTACGAGCAGTACTTC